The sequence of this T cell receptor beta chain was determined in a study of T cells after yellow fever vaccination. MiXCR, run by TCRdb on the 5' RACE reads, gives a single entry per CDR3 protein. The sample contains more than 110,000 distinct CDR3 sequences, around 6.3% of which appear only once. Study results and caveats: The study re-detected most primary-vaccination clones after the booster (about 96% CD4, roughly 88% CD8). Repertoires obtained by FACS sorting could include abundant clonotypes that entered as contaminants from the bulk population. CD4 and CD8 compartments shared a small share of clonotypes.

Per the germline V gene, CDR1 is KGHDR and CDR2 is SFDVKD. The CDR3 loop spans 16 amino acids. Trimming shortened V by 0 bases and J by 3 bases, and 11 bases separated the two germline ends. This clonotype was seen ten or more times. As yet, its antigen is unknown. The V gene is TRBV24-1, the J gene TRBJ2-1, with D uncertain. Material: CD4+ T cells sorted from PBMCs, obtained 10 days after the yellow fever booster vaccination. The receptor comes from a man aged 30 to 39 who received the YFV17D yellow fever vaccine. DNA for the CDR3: TGTGCCACCAGTGATTTGGGTGGGCCCGACTACAATGAGCAGTTCTTC. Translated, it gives CATSDLGGPDYNEQFF.